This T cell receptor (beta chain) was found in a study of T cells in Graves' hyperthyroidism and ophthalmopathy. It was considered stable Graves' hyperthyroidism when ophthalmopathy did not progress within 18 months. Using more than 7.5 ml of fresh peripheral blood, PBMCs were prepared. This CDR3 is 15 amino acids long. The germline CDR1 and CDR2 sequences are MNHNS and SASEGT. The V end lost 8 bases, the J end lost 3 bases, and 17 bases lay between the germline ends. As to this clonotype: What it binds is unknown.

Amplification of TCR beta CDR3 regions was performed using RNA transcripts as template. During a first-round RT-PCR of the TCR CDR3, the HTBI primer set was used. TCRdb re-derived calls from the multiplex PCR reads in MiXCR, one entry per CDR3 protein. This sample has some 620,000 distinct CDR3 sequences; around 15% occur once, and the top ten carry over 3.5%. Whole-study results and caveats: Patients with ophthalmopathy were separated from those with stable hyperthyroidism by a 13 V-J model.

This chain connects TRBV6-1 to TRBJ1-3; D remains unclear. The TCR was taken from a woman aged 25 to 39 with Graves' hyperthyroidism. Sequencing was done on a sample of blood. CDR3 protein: CASAGGLLRGNTIYF. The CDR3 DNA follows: TGTGCCAGCGCGGGCGGATTACTCCGTGGAAACACCATATATTTT.